This T cell receptor (beta chain) came from a study of esophageal squamous cell carcinoma under preoperative chemotherapy (dated by TCRdb to the late 2010s). In terms of the full investigation: TCR repertoires were profiled in both peripheral blood T cells and tumor-infiltrating lymphocytes. In patients with esophageal squamous cell carcinoma, the study looked at what paclitaxel-nedaplatin chemotherapy did to T-cell receptor repertoires. About five patients with primary esophageal squamous cell carcinoma were included in the cohort. Repertoires from samples obtained before paclitaxel-nedaplatin therapy were compared with repertoires from samples obtained after paclitaxel-nedaplatin therapy. Points the paper makes about the study in general: Post-treatment tumor-infiltrating lymphocytes appeared to be derived in part from peripheral T cells migrating into the tumor, rather than solely from local clonal changes. After chemotherapy, peripheral T cells showed a significant rise in TCR diversity, whereas tumor-infiltrating lymphocytes did not. Paclitaxel-nedaplatin therapy induced immediate and substantial clonotype frequency changes, with contraction more likely among abundant clones than amplification. A small cohort was used, with only 4 or 5 patients with esophageal squamous cell carcinoma being analyzed.

The library was generated by PCR. The listed sequencing device is HiSeq X Ten. High-throughput sequencing was used to characterize TCR repertoires. The public reads were reprocessed in TCRdb via fastp at Q25 and MiXCR, keeping in-frame beta chains. CDR3 protein duplicates are merged, each entry listing the most common genes and DNA. The sample includes 30,000 or so distinct CDR3 sequences, with about half observed a single time. The top ten clones comprise around 23% of the sample. In its sample, this clonotype was seen many times. No cognate antigen has been identified for it. The input lacks base qualities; no much larger clone sits a single base away. Sample time point, as interpreted from the label and publication: after preoperative PTX-NDP chemotherapy. Before surgery, patients were given paclitaxel-nedaplatin as preoperative chemotherapy. Counted from cysteine to phenylalanine, this CDR3 has 16 amino acids. The sequence is cut down to CDR3 DNA, 48 bases in frame from base 1. Trimming accounts for 5 bases at V and 0 bases at J, while the number of junction bases matched to no gene is 6. CDR1 SGHTA and CDR2 FQGNSA were looked up in the germline V gene.

The sample here was taken from a patient given preoperative chemotherapy. The rearranged chain carries TRBV7-2 and TRBJ2-5, with 10 junctional bases fitting TRBD2. This TCR was sampled from a human donor with esophageal squamous cell carcinoma. The donor label of this sample is uncertain. The DNA sequence reads TGTGCCAGCAGCCCCAGGACTAGCGGTAACCAAGAGACCCAGTACTTC. Its protein reads: CASSPRTSGNQETQYF.